These 7 T cell receptor beta chains were all obtained from the same sample, sequenced in a study of tumor-infiltrating lymphocytes in oesophageal squamous cell carcinoma. TCRdb reprocessed the PCR reads with MiXCR, giving one entry per CDR3 protein. The data contain 15,000 to 20,000 distinct CDR3 sequences, less than 55% of them singletons. Sequencing was done on a sample of blood. The receptors here all came from a female donor with esophageal squamous cell carcinoma.

The V gene is TRBV7-6, the J gene TRBJ2-1; D is unresolved. Germline lookup yields CDR1 SGHVS and CDR2 FNYEAQ. Trimming left V 0 bases short and J 6 bases short, with 6 bases between. The CDR3 runs 13 residues. CDR3 sequence reads: CASSLALSNEQFF. The CDR3 nucleotides are TGTGCCAGCAGCTTAGCGCTGTCCAATGAGCAGTTCTTC.

This chain joins TRBV24-1 and TRBJ2-1; D may be TRBD2 (5 bases). The end of the DNA fits TRBJ2-7 better, so the J call may be wrong. Germline assignment: CDR1 KGHDR and CDR2 SFDVKD. CDR3 length: 12 amino acids. CDR3 nucleotide sequence: TGTGCCACCAGTGACGGGGCCTACGAGCAGTACTTC. Encoded protein: CATSDGAYEQYF.

The CDR3 DNA sequence: TGTGCCAGCAGTTACCCGGGAGGCCCCCAAGAGACCCAGTACTTC. Protein sequence: CASSYPGGPQETQYF. V gene TRBV6-6 combines with J gene TRBJ2-5; 7 bases agree with TRBD2. Germline assignment: CDR1 MNHNY and CDR2 SVGAGI (reference sequence). Germline trimming cut 2 bases from V and 1 base from J; bases unmatched to any gene: 4. The length of the CDR3 is 15 residues.

This clonotype came up many times. This sequence joins TRBV15 and TRBJ2-2; D is unclear. The V gene lost 0 bases and the J gene lost 3 bases, with 2 bases spanning the gap. The CDR3 consists of 13 residues. Germline CDR1 is LNHNV and CDR2 is YYDKDF (reference sequence). CDR3 DNA sequence: TGTGCCACCAGCAGAGATGACACCGGGGAGCTGTTTTTT. It is translated as CATSRDDTGELFF.

V usage is TRBV25-1 and J usage is TRBJ2-1; D ambiguous. The J call is uncertain, as TRBJ2-5 better fits the DNA end. The CDR3 covers 11 residues. From germline, CDR1 is MGHDK and CDR2 SYGVNS. The CDR3 nucleotides read TGTGCCAGCAGTAAAGCGGAGACCCAGTACTTC. This translates into CASSKAETQYF.

This clonotype appeared many times. With a much larger clone just one base away, this may be a read error. The chain is built from TRBV6-1 and TRBJ2-1; maybe TRBD2 (5 bases). Gene TRBJ2-7 matches the end of the DNA better, so the J call may be wrong. The CDR3 loop spans 14 amino acids. Per germline, CDR1 MNHNS and CDR2 SASEGT. This CDR3 is CASRVEGSYNEQYF. The CDR3 nucleotides read TGTGCCAGCAGGGTAGAGGGCTCCTACAATGAGCAGTACTTC.

Ten or more counts support this clonotype. The chain has TRBV27 and TRBJ2-7, with 8 bases lining up with TRBD2. Trimming cost V 3 bases and J 5 bases; bases outside gene matches: 12. Germline CDR1 is MNHEY and CDR2 is SMNVEV (reference sequence). This CDR3 is 16 amino acids long. The CDR3 bases are TGTGCCAGCAGTTTTATGGCTAGCGGGTTTCGCCACGAGCAGTACTTC. It yields the protein CASSFMASGFRHEQYF.